The clone carrying this T cell receptor beta chain was detected only once. Antigen: not known. The length of the CDR3 is 13 residues. Germline V gene data show CDR1 as SQVTM and CDR2 as ANQGSEA. V lost 6 bases to trimming and J lost 5 bases; unmatched junction nucleotides: 4. These data belong to a study of blood T cells in healthy people across ages. Study information: About one barcoded beta molecule per two T cells came from capture by template switching.

For the second PCR, which ran for about 7 to 11 cycles, a sample-barcoded 5' primer and a J-beta primer mix were used. TCRdb re-analysed the 5' RACE reads in MiXCR, keeping a single row per CDR3 protein. The table lists 980,000 or so distinct CDR3 sequences, 40% to 60% of them singletons. Study-level results: Long-lived donors had more naive CD4+ cells and higher diversity than aged donors.

This TCR was sampled from a man aged 25 to 40 in good health. This chain uses TRBV29-1 with TRBJ2-3, with 11 bases identical to TRBD2. Source material: blood. CDR3 nucleotides: TGCAGCGTCGCGGGACTAGCGGTAGATACGCAGTATTTT. Translating it yields CSVAGLAVDTQYF.